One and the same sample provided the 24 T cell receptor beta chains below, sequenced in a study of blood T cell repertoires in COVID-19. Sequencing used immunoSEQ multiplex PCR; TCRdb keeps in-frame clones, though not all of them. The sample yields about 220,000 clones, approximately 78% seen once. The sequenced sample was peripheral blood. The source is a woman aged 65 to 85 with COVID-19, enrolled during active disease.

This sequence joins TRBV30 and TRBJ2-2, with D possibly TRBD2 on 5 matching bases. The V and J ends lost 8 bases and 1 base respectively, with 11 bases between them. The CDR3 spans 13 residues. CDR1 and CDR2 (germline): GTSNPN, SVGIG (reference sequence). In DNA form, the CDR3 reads TGTGCCGCACTTGCGGGGAACACCGGGGAGCTGTTTTTT. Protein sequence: CAALAGNTGELFF.

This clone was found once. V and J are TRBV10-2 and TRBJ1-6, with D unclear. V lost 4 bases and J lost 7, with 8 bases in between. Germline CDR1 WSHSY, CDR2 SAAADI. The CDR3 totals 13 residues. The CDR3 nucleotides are TGCGCCAGCAGTGCACCGGGAAATTCACCCCTCCACTTT. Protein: CASSAPGNSPLHF.

Written as DNA, the CDR3 is TGTGCCAGCAGACCTACCCCGCGGGGGGCCGAAGCTTTCTTT. This codes for CASRPTPRGAEAFF. The rearrangement links TRBV28 to TRBJ1-1; tentatively, D is TRBD1 (6 bases). The CDR3 loop spans 14 amino acids. Germline V gene lookup returns CDR1 MDHEN and CDR2 SYDVKM. Trimming left V 6 bases short and J 8 bases short, with 19 bases between.

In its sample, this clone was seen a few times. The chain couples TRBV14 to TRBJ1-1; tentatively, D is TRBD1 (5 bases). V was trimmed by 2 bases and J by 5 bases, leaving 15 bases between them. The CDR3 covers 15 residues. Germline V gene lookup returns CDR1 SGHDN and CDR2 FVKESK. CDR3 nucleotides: TGTGCCAGCAGCCAAAGGATGGAGGGGAAGACTGAAGCTTTCTTT. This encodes CASSQRMEGKTEAFF. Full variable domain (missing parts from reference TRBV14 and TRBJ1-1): EAGVTQFPSHSVIEKGQTVTLRCDPISGHDNLYWYRRVMGKEIKFLLHFVKESKQDESGMPNNRFLAERTGGTYSTLKVQPAELEDSGVYFCASSQRMEGKTEAFFGQGTRLTVV.

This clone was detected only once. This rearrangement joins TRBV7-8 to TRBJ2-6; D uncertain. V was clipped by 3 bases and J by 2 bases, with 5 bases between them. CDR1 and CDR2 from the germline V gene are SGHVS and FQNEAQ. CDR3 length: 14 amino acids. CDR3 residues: CASSFLTGANVLTF. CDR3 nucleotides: TGTGCCAGCAGCTTCCTTACTGGGGCCAACGTCCTGACTTTC.

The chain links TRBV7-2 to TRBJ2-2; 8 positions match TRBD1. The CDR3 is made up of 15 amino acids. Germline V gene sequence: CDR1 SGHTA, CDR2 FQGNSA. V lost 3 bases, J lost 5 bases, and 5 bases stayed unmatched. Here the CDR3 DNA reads TGTGCCAGCAGCTTGACTAGGACAGGGACCGGGGAGCTGTTTTTT. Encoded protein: CASSLTRTGTGELFF.

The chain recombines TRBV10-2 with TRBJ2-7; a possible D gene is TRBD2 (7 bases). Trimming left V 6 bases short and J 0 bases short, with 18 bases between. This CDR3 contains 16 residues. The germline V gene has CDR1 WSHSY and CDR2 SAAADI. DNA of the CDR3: TGCGCCAGCAGGGATGTGGGGGGGGGCTCCTCCTACGAGCAGTACTTC. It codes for CASRDVGGGSSYEQYF.

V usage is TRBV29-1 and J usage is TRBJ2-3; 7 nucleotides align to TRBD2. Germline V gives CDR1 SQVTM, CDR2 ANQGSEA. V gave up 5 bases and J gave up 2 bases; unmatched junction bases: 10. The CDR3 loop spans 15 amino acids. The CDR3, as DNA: TGCAGCGTTTGGGGGAGCGGGAAGGTCACAGATACGCAGTATTTT. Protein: CSVWGSGKVTDTQYF.

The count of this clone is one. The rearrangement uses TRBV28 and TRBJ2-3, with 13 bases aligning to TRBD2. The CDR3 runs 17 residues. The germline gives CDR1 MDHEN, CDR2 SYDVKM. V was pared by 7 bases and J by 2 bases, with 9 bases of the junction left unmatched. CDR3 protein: CASTPPGTSGTTDTQYF. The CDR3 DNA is TGTGCCAGCACCCCTCCCGGGACTAGCGGGACCACAGATACGCAGTATTTT.

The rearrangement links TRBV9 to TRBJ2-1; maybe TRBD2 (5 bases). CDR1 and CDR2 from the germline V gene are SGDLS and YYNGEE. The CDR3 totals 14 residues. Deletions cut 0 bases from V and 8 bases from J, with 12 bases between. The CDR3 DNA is TGTGCCAGCAGCGTAGGCCTGACTACAGATGAGCAGTTCTTC. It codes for CASSVGLTTDEQFF.

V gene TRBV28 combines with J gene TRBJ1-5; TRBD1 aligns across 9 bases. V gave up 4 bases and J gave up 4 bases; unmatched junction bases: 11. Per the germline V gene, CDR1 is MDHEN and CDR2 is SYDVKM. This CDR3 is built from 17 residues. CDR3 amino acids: CASSSGAGQGKNQPQHF. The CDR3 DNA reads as TGTGCCAGCAGTTCTGGAGCCGGACAGGGGAAAAATCAGCCCCAGCATTTT.

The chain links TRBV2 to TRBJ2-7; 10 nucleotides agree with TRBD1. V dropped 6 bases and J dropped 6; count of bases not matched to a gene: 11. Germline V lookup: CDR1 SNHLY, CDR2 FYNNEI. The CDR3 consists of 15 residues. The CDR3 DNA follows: TGTGCCAGCAGCGGGCTGAGACAGGGGGCTGGCGAGCAGTACTTC. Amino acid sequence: CASSGLRQGAGEQYF.

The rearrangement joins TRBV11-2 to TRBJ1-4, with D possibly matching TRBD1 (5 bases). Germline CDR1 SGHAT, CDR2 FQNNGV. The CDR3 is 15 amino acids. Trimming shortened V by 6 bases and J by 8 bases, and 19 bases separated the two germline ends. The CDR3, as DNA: TGTGCCAGCAGGGTTTCAGGGAGGATGGGGGAAAAACTGTTTTTT. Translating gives CASRVSGRMGEKLFF.

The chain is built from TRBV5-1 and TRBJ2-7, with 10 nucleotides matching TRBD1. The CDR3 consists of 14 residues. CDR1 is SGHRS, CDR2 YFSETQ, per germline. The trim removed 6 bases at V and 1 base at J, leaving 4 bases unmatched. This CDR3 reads CASNKDRGSYEQYF. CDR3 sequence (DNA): TGCGCCAGCAATAAGGACAGGGGGTCCTACGAGCAGTACTTC. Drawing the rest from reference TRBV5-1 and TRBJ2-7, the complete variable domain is KAGVTQTPRYLIKTRGQQVTLSCSPISGHRSVSWYQQTPGQGLQFLFEYFSETQRNKGNFPGRFSGRQFSNSRSEMNVSTLELGDSALYLCASNKDRGSYEQYFGPGTRLTVT.

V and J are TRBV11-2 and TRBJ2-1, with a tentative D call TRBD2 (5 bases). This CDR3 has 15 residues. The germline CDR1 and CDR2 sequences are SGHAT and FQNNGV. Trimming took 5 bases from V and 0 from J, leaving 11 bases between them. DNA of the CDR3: TGTGCCAGCAGCCTCGGACTTATCTCCTACAATGAGCAGTTCTTC. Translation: CASSLGLISYNEQFF.

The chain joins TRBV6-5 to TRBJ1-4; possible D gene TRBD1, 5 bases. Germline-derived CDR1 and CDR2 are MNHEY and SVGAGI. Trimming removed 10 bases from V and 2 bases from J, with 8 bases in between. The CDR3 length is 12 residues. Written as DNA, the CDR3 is TGTGCCACCGGGGGGACTAATGAAAAACTGTTTTTT. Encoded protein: CATGGTNEKLFF.

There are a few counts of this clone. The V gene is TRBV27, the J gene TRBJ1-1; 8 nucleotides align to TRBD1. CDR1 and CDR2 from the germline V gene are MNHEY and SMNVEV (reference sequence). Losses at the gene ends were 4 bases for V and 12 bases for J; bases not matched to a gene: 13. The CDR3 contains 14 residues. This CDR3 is CASSYRQGARETFF. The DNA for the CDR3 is TGTGCCAGCAGTTATCGCCAGGGGGCGCGGGAGACTTTCTTT.

The CDR3 nucleotides are TGTGCCAGCAGTTTAAACACAGGGCAAGGCACTGAAGCTTTCTTT. This translates into CASSLNTGQGTEAFF. This chain uses TRBV27 with TRBJ1-1; possibly TRBD1 for D (6 bases). This CDR3 has 15 residues. Trimming shortened V by 2 bases and J by 4 bases, and 14 bases separated the two germline ends. The germline V gene has CDR1 MNHEY and CDR2 SMNVEV (reference sequence).

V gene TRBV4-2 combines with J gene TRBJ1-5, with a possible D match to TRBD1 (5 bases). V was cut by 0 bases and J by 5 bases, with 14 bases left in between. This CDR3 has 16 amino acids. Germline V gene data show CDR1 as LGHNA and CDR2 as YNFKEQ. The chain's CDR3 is CASSQDGRGVHQPQHF. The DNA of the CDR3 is TGTGCCAGCAGCCAAGATGGACGGGGGGTTCATCAGCCCCAGCATTTT.

CDR3 DNA sequence: TGTGCCAGCAGTTTAGCGGGAGGGCCTAACAATGAGCAGTTCTTC. It is translated as CASSLAGGPNNEQFF. The chain has TRBV28 and TRBJ2-1, with 9 bases fitting TRBD2. Per germline, CDR1 MDHEN and CDR2 SYDVKM. The length of the CDR3 is 15 residues. V shed 2 bases, J shed 5 bases, and the junction held 4 bases outside the gene matches.

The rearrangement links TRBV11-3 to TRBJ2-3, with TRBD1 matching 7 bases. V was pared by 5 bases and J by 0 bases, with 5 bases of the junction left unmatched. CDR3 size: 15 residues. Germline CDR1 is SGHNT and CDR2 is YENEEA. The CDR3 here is CASSLTGQSTDTQYF. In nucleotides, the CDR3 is TGTGCCAGCAGCCTTACGGGACAGAGCACAGATACGCAGTATTTT.

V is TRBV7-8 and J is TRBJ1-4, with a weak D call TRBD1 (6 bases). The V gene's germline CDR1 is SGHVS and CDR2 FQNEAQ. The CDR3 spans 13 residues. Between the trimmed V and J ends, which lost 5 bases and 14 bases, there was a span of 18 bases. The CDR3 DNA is TGTGCCAGCAGCACGCCCAGGGGACGCGTTCTGTTTTTT. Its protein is CASSTPRGRVLFF.

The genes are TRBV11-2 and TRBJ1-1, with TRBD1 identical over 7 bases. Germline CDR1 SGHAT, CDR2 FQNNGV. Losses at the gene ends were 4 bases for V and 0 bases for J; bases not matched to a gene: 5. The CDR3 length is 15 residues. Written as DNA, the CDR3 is TGTGCCAGCAGCTACGGACAGGTAATGAACACTGAAGCTTTCTTT. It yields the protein CASSYGQVMNTEAFF.

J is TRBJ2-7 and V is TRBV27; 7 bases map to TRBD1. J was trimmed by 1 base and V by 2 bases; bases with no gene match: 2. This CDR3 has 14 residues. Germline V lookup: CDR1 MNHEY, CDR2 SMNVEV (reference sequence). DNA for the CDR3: TGTGCCAGCAGTTTAATGGGACAGTCCTACGAGCAGTACTTC. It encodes CASSLMGQSYEQYF.